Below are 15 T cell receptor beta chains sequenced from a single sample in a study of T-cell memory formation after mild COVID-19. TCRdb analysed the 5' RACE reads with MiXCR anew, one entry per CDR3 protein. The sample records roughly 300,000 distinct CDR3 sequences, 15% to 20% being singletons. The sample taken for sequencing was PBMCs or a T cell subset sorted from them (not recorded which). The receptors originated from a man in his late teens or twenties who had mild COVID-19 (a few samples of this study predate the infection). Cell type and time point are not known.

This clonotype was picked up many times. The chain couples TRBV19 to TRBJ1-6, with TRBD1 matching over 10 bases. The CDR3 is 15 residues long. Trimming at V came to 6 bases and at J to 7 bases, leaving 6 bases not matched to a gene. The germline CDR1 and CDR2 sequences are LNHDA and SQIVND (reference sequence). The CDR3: CASSPTGGRNSPLHF. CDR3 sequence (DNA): TGTGCCAGTAGCCCGACAGGGGGCCGGAATTCACCCCTCCACTTT.

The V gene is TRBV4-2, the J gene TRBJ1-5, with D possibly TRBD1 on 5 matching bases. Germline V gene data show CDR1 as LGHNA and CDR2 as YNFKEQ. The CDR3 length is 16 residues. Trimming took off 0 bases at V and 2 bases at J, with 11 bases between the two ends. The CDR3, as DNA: TGTGCCAGCAGCCAAGAGGGGACCTTGGGCAATCAGCCCCAGCATTTT. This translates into CASSQEGTLGNQPQHF.

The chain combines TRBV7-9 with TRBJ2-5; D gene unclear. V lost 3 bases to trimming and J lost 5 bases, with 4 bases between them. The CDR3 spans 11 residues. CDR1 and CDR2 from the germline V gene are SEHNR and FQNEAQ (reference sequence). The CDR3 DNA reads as TGTGCCAGCAGCTTTCCCGAGACCCAGTACTTC. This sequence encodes CASSFPETQYF. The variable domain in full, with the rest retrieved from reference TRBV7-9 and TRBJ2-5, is DTGVSQNPRHKITKRGQNVTFRCDPISEHNRLYWYRQTLGQGPEFLTYFQNEAQLEKSRLLSDRFSAERPKGSFSTLEIQRTEQGDSAMYLCASSFPETQYFGPGTRLLVL.

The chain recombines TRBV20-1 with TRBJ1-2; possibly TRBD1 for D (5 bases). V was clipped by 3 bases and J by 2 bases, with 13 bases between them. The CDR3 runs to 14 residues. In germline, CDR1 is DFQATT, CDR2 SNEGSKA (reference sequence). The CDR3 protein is CSARRRDANYGYTF. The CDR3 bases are TGCAGTGCTAGGAGAAGGGACGCGAACTATGGCTACACCTTC.

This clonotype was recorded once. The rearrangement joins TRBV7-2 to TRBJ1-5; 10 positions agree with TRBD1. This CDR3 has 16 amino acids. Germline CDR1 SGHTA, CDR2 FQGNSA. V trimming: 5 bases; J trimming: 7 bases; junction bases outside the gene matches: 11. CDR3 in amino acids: CASSLVGTGAYQPQHF. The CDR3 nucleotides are TGTGCCAGCAGCCTAGTCGGGACAGGGGCATACCAGCCCCAGCATTTT.

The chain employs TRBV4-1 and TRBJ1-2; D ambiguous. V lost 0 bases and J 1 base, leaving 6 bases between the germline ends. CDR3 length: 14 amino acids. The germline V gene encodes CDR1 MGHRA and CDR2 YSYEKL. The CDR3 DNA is TGCGCCAGCAGCCAAGATGAGGTTAACTATGGCTACACCTTC. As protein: CASSQDEVNYGYTF.

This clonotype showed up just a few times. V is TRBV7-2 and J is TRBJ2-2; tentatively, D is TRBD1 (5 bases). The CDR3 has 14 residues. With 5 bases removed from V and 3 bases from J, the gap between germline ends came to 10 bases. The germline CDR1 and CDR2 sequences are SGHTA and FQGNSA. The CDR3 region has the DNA TGTGCCAGCAGCCCGACAGCGTACACCGGGGAGCTGTTTTTT. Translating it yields CASSPTAYTGELFF.

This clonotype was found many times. CDR3 loop: CASSPTPGGMANEQFF. The CDR3 region has the DNA TGTGCCAGCAGTCCGACGCCGGGGGGCATGGCCAATGAGCAGTTCTTC. V and J are TRBV6-6 and TRBJ2-1; perhaps TRBD2 as D (7 bases). The CDR3 is made up of 16 amino acids. CDR1 and CDR2 (germline): MNHNY, SVGAGI (reference sequence). V lost 5 bases and J lost 6, with 20 bases in between.

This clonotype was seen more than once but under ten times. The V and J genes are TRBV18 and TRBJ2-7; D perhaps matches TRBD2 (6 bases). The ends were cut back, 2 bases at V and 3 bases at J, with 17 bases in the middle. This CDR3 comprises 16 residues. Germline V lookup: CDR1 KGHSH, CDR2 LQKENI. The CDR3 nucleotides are TGTGCCAGCTCACCATCGCTAGGGCAGGGAGGCTACGAGCAGTACTTC. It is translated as CASSPSLGQGGYEQYF.

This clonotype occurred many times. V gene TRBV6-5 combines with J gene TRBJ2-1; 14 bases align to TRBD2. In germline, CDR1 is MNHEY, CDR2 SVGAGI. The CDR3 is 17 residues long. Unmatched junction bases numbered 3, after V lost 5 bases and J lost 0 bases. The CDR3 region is CASSRLAGGSSYNEQFF. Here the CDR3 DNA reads TGTGCCAGCAGTCGACTAGCGGGGGGGAGCTCCTACAATGAGCAGTTCTTC.

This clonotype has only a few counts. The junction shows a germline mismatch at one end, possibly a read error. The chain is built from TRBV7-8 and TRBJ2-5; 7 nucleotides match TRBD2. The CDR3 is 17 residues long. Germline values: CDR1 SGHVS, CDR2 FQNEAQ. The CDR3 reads CDSSLHRGGKLQETQYF. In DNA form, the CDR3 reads TGTGACAGCAGCTTACATCGCGGGGGAAAACTCCAAGAGACCCAGTACTTC. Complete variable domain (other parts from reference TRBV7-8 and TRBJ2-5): GAGVSQSPRYKVAKRGQDVALRCDPISGHVSLFWYQQALGQGPEFLTYFQNEAQLDKSGLPSDRFFAERPEGSVSTLKIQRTQQEDSAVYLCDSSLHRGGKLQETQYFGPGTRLLVL.

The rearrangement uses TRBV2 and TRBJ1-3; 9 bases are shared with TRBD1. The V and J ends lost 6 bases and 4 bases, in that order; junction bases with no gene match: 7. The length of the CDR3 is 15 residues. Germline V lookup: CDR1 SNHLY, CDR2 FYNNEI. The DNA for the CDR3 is TGTGCCAGCAGCCCTACCGGACAGGGGGGAAACACCATATATTTT. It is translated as CASSPTGQGGNTIYF. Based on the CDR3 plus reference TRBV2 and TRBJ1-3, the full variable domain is EPEVTQTPSHQVTQMGQEVILRCVPISNHLYFYWYRQILGQKVEFLVSFYNNEISEKSEIFDDQFSVERPDGSNFTLKIRSTKLEDSAMYFCASSPTGQGGNTIYFGEGSWLTVV.

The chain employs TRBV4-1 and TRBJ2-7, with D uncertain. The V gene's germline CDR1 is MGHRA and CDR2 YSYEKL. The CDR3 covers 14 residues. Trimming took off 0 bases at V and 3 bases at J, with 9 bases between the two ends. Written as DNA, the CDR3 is TGCGCCAGCAGCCAAGAAGGCCAGATCTACGAGCAGTACTTC. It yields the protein CASSQEGQIYEQYF.

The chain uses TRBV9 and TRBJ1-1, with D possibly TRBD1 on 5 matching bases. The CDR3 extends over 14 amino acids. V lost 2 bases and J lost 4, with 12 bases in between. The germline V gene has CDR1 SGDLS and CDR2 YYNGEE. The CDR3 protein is CASSVQGEGTEAFF. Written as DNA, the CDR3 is TGTGCCAGCAGCGTTCAAGGGGAGGGCACTGAAGCTTTCTTT.

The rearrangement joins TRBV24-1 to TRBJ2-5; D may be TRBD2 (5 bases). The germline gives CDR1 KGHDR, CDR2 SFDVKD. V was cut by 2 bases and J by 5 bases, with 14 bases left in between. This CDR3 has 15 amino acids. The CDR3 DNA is TGTGCCACCAGTGATTCCACCAGAGGGCCGGAGACCCAGTACTTC. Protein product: CATSDSTRGPETQYF.